Listed below are T cell receptor beta chains from one sample, sequenced in a study of vaccination effects on CD4 cells after COVID-19. Repertoires were generated with immunoSEQ multiplex PCR, while TCRdb's copy carries only in-frame clones and drops some. The repertoire holds about 66,000 clones, with about 69% as singletons. No antigen has been assigned to these receptors. Source: CD4+ T cells from PBMCs cultured without peptide, taken before COVID-19 vaccination. The receptors shown here come from a human donor who had a prior SARS-CoV-2 infection. CDR3s include the opening cysteine and the closing phenylalanine or tryptophan. Each record gives: J gene, D gene, clone size, V gene, CDR3 DNA, CDR3 protein. D genes are given only for firm matches. Rows give clone size only sometimes, using once, few, many, or a class for an expanded clone.

>TRBJ2-1|-|-|TRBV7-3
TGTGCCAGCAGCTTAACGTTTGCGGGTGAGCAGTTCTTC
CASSLTFAGEQFF
>TRBJ2-1|TRBD2|few|TRBV10-3
TGTGCCATCGCCGGGGACTACGGCAATGAGCAGTTCTTC
CAIAGDYGNEQFF
>TRBJ2-5|TRBD1|-|TRBV6-1
TGTGCCAGCAGTGAAACAGGGGGCGGGGGAGAGACCCAGTACTTC
CASSETGGGGETQYF
>TRBJ2-5|-|few|TRBV9
TGTGCCAGCAGCGTAGAGGGAGGGGGTCAAGAGACCCAGTACTTC
CASSVEGGGQETQYF
>TRBJ1-3|-|few|TRBV7-9
TGTGCCAGCAGCTTAGGAGGGAAGGGGAACACCATATATTTT
CASSLGGKGNTIYF
>TRBJ2-3|TRBD2|-|TRBV9
TGTGCCAGCAGCGCACTGAGCGGGGACCTCACAGATACGCAGTATTTT
CASSALSGDLTDTQYF
>TRBJ1-1|-|once|TRBV2
TGTGCCAGCAGTGGTTCTTTCTCAGGGGCAGGCACTGAAGCTTTCTTT
CASSGSFSGAGTEAFF
>TRBJ1-2|-|-|TRBV3-1/TRBV3-2
TGTGCCAGCAGCACCCGACAGCAAAACTATGGCTACACCTTC
CASSTRQQNYGYTF
>TRBJ2-5|TRBD2|-|TRBV3-1/TRBV3-2
TGTGCCAGCAGCCAAGGACTAGCGGGTGATACCCAAGAGACCCAGTACTTC
CASSQGLAGDTQETQYF
>TRBJ1-6|TRBD1|-|TRBV3-1/TRBV3-2
TGTGCCAGCAGCCAACGAGGGGGCGCCCGGTCACCCCTCCACTTT
CASSQRGGARSPLHF
>TRBJ2-3|-|-|TRBV5-6
TGTGCCAGCAGACTTTTAGGGACCTCGAAAGGCGATACGCAGTATTTT
CASRLLGTSKGDTQYF
>TRBJ1-6|-|few|TRBV5-1
TGCGCCAGCAGCTTTCAGGGGAGCACCCTCCACTTT
CASSFQGSTLHF
>TRBJ1-5|-|-|TRBV6-5
TGTGCCAGCCTAGTGGGAGGGTATAGCAATCAGCCCCAGCATTTT
CASLVGGYSNQPQHF
>TRBJ2-6|TRBD1|-|TRBV12-5
TGTGCTAGTGGTTTGGTATTTTGGGACAGGGATGCTGGGGCCAACGTCCTGACTTTC
CASGLVFWDRDAGANVLTF
>TRBJ1-4|TRBD1|-|TRBV7-2
TGTGCCAGCAGCACAAGACAGGGCTATAATGAAAAACTGTTTTTT
CASSTRQGYNEKLFF
>TRBJ1-6|TRBD1|-|TRBV6-5
TGTGCCAGCAGTTTAGGACAGGGGGGTTTTAATTCACCCCTCCACTTT
CASSLGQGGFNSPLHF
>TRBJ2-3|TRBD2|-|TRBV6-5
TGTGCCAGTTACCTAGCGGGGGGGCCCAGTGATACGCAGTATTTT
CASYLAGGPSDTQYF
>TRBJ1-2|TRBD1|few|TRBV5-1
TGCGCCAGCAGCATATCCGACAGGGGAGGTGGCTACACCTTC
CASSISDRGGGYTF
>TRBJ1-1|-|-|TRBV7-7
TGTGCTAGCAGCTCCCAGGTGAACACTGAAGCTTTCTTT
CASSSQVNTEAFF
>TRBJ1-4|TRBD1|-|TRBV5-1
TGCGCCAGCAGTACGGGACAGGGGGCTAATGAAAAACTGTTTTTT
CASSTGQGANEKLFF
>TRBJ1-2|-|-|TRBV6-6
TGTGCCAGCAGTACCTGGACACCTTCTAACTATGGCTACACCTTC
CASSTWTPSNYGYTF
>TRBJ2-7|TRBD2|-|TRBV5-1
TGCGCCAGCAGCGCGGGACTAGCGGGGGCCAGCTCCTACGAGCAGTACTTC
CASSAGLAGASSYEQYF
>TRBJ2-2|TRBD2|-|TRBV7-3
TGTGCCAGCAGCTTATCGGGGGGGAACACCGGGGAGCTGTTTTTT
CASSLSGGNTGELFF
>TRBJ1-5|TRBD1|-|TRBV2
TGTGCCAGCAGCAGAGAGGGGACAGGGTTTAGTCAGCCCCAGCATTTT
CASSREGTGFSQPQHF
>TRBJ2-7|-|-|TRBV12-5
TGTGCTAGTGGGCTGTCTGCGGGGACCTACGAGCAGTACTTC
CASGLSAGTYEQYF
>TRBJ2-7|-|-|TRBV20-1
TGCAGTGCTAGTAGGTCCTACGAGCAGTACTTC
CSASRSYEQYF
>TRBJ2-5|-|-|TRBV7-8
TGTGCCAGCAGCCGATCGAGGCTGGAGACCCAGTACTTC
CASSRSRLETQYF
>TRBJ2-1|-|-|TRBV6-2/TRBV6-3
TGTGCCAGCAGCCCCCTAACAGCGCGCTCCTACAATGAGCAGTTCTTC
CASSPLTARSYNEQFF
>TRBJ1-5|-|few|TRBV7-9
TGTGCCAGCAGCTTAGGGAATGATCAGCCCCAGCATTTT
CASSLGNDQPQHF
>TRBJ2-1|-|-|TRBV24-1
TGTGCCACCAGTGATTCGACTAGAGGGGCCTACAATGAGCAGTTCTTC
CATSDSTRGAYNEQFF
>TRBJ1-2|TRBD1|-|TRBV13
TGTGCCAGCAGCCGGGACAGGGGTGGCTATGGCTACACCTTC
CASSRDRGGYGYTF
>TRBJ2-7|-|-|TRBV20-1
TGCAGTGCTAGTCAGGGCAGGCTCTCCTACGAGCAGTACTTC
CSASQGRLSYEQYF
>TRBJ2-1|-|-|TRBV7-3
TGTGCCAGCAGCCCCCAGATGGGTGAGCAGTTCTTC
CASSPQMGEQFF
>TRBJ2-7|-|once|TRBV3-1/TRBV3-2
TGTGCCAGCAGGAGGGACTCCTCCTACGAGCAGTACTTC
CASRRDSSYEQYF
>TRBJ2-2|TRBD1|-|TRBV12-3/TRBV12-4
TGTGCCAGCAGAGAGACAGGGACCGGGGAGCTGTTTTTT
CASRETGTGELFF
>TRBJ1-3|-|-|TRBV20-1
TGCAGTGCTAGTCATTCAGCCTCGAGCTCTGGAAACACCATATATTTT
CSASHSASSSGNTIYF
>TRBJ2-7|-|once|TRBV11-3
TGTGCCAGCAGCTTAGCGTCTCCCTCCTACGAGCAGTACTTC
CASSLASPSYEQYF
>TRBJ1-2|-|-|TRBV9
TGTGCCAGCAGGAAGATAATCAGGACAGACAACTATGGCTACACCTTC
CASRKIIRTDNYGYTF
>TRBJ2-3|TRBD2|-|TRBV29-1
TGCAGCGCCCGACCCGGAACACTAGCGGGCCTCACAGATACGCAGTATTTT
CSARPGTLAGLTDTQYF
>TRBJ2-7|TRBD2|-|TRBV6-5
TGTGCCAGCAGTTCAGTAGCGGGGGGGCGTGAGCAGTACTTC
CASSSVAGGREQYF
>TRBJ2-5|-|-|TRBV6-5
TGTGCCAGCAGTTTAGGCCTCCAAGAGACCCAGTACTTC
CASSLGLQETQYF
>TRBJ2-7|TRBD1|-|TRBV6-1
TGTGCCAGCAGTGAAACGACAGGGGTCGCCGAGCAGTACTTC
CASSETTGVAEQYF
>TRBJ2-7|TRBD1|-|TRBV9
TGTGCCAGCAGCGTTGGACAGGGCACCTACGAGCAGTACTTC
CASSVGQGTYEQYF
>TRBJ1-2|-|-|TRBV4-1
TGCGCCAGCAGCCAAGATCCGCAGGGCACCTACACCTTC
CASSQDPQGTYTF
>TRBJ2-3|-|-|TRBV11-3
TGTGCCAGCAGCTTTGTAGATACGCAGTATTTT
CASSFVDTQYF
>TRBJ2-1|TRBD2|-|TRBV6-2/TRBV6-3
TGTGCCAGCAGCCCACCCATTAGCGGGGACTACAATGAGCAGTTCTTC
CASSPPISGDYNEQFF
>TRBJ1-5|-|-|TRBV21-1
TGTGCCAGCAGCAAAAAGATTGGTGCAGGGAATCAGCCCCAGCATTTT
CASSKKIGAGNQPQHF
>TRBJ2-7|-|-|TRBV6-6
TGTGCCAGCAGTCTCGATCGTCGGGCAGGGGGGGCGGGCGAGCAGTACTTC
CASSLDRRAGGAGEQYF
>TRBJ2-5|-|-|TRBV5-8
TGTGCCAGCAGCCCTGACTTGAGAGAGACCCAGTACTTC
CASSPDLRETQYF
>TRBJ2-5|-|-|TRBV2
TGTGCCAGCAGTGAATTCACAGCTCAAGAGACCCAGTACTTC
CASSEFTAQETQYF
>TRBJ1-2|-|-|TRBV7-2
TGTGCCAGCAGCCGCCTCCTTGGGGTAAACTATGGCTACACCTTC
CASSRLLGVNYGYTF
>TRBJ1-1|TRBD1|few|TRBV18
TGTGCCAGCTCACCGGACAGGGGGTACACTGAAGCTTTCTTT
CASSPDRGYTEAFF
>TRBJ2-5|-|-|TRBV7-2
TGTGCCAGCAGCTTAGGTGTCTCAATGGAGGAGACCCAGTACTTC
CASSLGVSMEETQYF
>TRBJ2-1|-|-|TRBV7-2
TGTGCCAGCAGCTTAGGGATCAATGAGCAGTTCTTC
CASSLGINEQFF
>TRBJ2-1|-|once|TRBV7-9
TGTGCCAGCACCTCAACTGGCGGAACCTACAATGAGCAGTTCTTC
CASTSTGGTYNEQFF
>TRBJ1-1|-|few|TRBV24-1
TGTGCCACCAGTGACCCCGGCGGTGAAGCTTTCTTT
CATSDPGGEAFF
>TRBJ1-2|-|-|TRBV27
TGTGCCAGCAGTAGGGCCCTGGGGGCTCCCCGGGGCTACACCTTC
CASSRALGAPRGYTF
>TRBJ2-2|-|-|TRBV9
TGTGCCAGCACCGCCAGCGCGGCCGGGAGTCGTCCCGGGGAGCTGTTTTTT
CASTASAAGSRPGELFF
>TRBJ1-2|-|-|TRBV6-1
TGTGCCAGCAGTGAAGGGGACATCAGAAGCACCTTC
CASSEGDIRSTF